This record concerns one T cell receptor beta chain sequence. The antigen is unknown. V was pared by 2 bases and J by 5 bases, with 5 bases of the junction left unmatched. The CDR3 runs to 15 residues. Germline values: CDR1 SGHTA, CDR2 FQGTGA. The sample belongs to a study of T cell responses to AZD1222 COVID-19 vaccine. Findings and caveats of the study: Donors were chiefly white British, with a greater number of females, and clonal diversity was perhaps underestimated.

The assay was immunoSEQ multiplex PCR, and TCRdb's table has in-frame clones only and misses some. The sample holds some 100,000 clones, around 90% seen once. This sequence joins TRBV7-3 and TRBJ2-5, with 10 bases fitting TRBD2. This clonotype originated in an adult in good health. Specimen: peripheral blood, collected on day 0 of AZD1222 vaccination. The CDR3 nucleotides read TGTGCCAGCAGCTTAGGGCTAGCGGGGGTTGAGACCCAGTACTTC. This codes for CASSLGLAGVETQYF.